This T cell receptor (beta chain) came from a study of prognosis after radiotherapy for stage I lung cancer. Across the whole study: There were approximately 15 patients with newly diagnosed primary stage I lung tumors and 4 or 5 patients with oligometastatic NSCLC after surgical resection of the primary tumor. Patients (approximately 13 men, several women) were aged about 50 to 84, median approximately 74 years. Stereotactic body radiotherapy was given without concurrent therapy in all patients.

Amplicons of TCR beta CDR3 were generated from genomic DNA by two-round multiplex PCR. Individual primers that were specific to each TRBV and TRBJ gene served in first-round PCR. TCRdb fed the multiplex PCR reads into MiXCR, producing one record per CDR3 protein. The repertoire consists of around 29,000 distinct CDR3 sequences, with 35% to 55% occurring once and the leading ten covering more than 12%. Findings and limits, study-wide: Diminished Shannon entropy following stereotactic body radiation therapy characterized patients who developed distant metastases.

Comments on this clonotype: Antigen unknown. This likely reflects a read error, since a far larger clone is one base away.

Germline V gene lookup returns CDR1 MNHEY and CDR2 SVGEGT. The CDR3 has 18 amino acids. Trimming took 6 bases from V and 2 from J; bases not matched to a gene: 11. The rearrangement joins TRBV6-2 or TRBV6-3 to TRBJ2-2, with 11 bases lining up with TRBD2. The sequenced sample was PBMCs, obtained before or after stereotactic body radiation therapy (not recorded which). The receptor was isolated from a donor over 45 with non-small cell lung cancer. For the CDR3, the DNA is TGTGCCAGCAGGTCCGCACTAGCGGGAGCCAAAAACACCGGGGAGCTGTTTTTT. Amino acids: CASRSALAGAKNTGELFF.